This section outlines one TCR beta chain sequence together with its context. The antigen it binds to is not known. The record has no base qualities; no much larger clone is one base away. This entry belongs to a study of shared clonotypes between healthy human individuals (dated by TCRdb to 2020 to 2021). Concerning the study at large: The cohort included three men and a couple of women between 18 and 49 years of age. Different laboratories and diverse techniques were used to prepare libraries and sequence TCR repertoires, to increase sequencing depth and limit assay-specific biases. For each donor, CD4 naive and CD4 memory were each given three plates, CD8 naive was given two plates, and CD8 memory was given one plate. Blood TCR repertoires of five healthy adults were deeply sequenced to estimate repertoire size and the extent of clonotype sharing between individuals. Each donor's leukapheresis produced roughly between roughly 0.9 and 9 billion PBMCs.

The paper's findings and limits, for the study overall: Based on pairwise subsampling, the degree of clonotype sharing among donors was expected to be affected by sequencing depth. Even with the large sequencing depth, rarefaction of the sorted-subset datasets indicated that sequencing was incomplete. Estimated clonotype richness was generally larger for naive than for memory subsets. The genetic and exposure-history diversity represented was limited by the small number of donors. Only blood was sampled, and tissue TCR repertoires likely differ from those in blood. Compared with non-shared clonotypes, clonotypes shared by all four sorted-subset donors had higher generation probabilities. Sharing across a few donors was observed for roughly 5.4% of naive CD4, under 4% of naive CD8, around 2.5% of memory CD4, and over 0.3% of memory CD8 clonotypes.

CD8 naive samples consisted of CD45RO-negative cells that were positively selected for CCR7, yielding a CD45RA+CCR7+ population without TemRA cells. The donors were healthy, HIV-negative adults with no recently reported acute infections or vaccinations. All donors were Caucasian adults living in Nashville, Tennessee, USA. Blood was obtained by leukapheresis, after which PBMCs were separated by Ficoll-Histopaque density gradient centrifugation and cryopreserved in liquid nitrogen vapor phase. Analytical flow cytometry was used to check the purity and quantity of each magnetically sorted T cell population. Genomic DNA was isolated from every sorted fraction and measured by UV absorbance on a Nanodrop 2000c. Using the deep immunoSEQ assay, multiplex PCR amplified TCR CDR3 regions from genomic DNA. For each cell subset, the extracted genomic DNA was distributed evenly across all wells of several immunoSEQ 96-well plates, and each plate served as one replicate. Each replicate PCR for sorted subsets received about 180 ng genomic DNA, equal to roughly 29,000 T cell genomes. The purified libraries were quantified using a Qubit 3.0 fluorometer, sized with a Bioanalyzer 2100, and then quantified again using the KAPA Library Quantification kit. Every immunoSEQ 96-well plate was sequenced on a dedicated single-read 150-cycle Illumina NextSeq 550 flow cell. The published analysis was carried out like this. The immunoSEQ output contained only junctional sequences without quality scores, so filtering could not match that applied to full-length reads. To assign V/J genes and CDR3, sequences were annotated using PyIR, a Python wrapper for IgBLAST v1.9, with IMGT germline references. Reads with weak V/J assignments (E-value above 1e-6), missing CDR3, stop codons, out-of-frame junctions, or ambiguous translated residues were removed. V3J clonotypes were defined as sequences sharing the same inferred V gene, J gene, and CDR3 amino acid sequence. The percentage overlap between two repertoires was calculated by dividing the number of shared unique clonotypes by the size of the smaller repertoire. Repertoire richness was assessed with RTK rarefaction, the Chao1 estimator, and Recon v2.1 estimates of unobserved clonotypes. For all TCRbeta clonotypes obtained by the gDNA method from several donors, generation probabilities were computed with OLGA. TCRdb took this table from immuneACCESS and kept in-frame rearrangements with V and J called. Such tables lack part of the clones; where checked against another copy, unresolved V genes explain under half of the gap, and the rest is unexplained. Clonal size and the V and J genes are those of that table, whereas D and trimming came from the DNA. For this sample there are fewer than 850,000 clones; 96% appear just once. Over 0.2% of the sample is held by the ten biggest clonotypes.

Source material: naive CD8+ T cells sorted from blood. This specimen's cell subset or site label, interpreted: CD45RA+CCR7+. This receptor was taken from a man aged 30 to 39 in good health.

The CDR3 corresponds to CASSTTSGSMGFDYNEQFF. The sequence in DNA is TGTGCCAGCAGCACCACTAGCGGGAGCATGGGTTTTGACTACAATGAGCAGTTCTTC. The sequence joins TRBV7-9 to TRBJ2-1; 11 bases in the junction line up with TRBD2. The CDR3 goes from the cysteine to the phenylalanine over 19 residues. Just CDR3 DNA is preserved here, 57 bases in frame from base 1. Here V drops 5 bases and J drops 3 bases, and the junction holds 15 bases not matched to any gene. Looking up the germline V gene (reference sequence) yields CDR1 SEHNR and CDR2 FQNEAQ.